A single sample gave rise to the 19 T cell receptor beta chains below, sequenced in a study of blood T cell repertoires in COVID-19. The repertoire was sequenced with immunoSEQ multiplex PCR; TCRdb's copy has only in-frame clones and lacks some. The sample has around 180,000 clones, 80% seen once. The material sequenced was peripheral blood. These receptors originate from a man between 65 and 85 years old with active or convalescent COVID-19.

This chain uses TRBV18 with TRBJ2-1, with TRBD1 matching 8 bases. Germline V gene sequence: CDR1 KGHSH, CDR2 LQKENI. The V gene end was trimmed by 0 bases and the J gene end by 7 bases; junction bases not matched to a gene: 11. This CDR3 is built from 17 residues. The chain's CDR3 is CASSPPRGQGAGNEQFF. The CDR3 coding sequence is TGTGCCAGCTCACCACCACGAGGCCAGGGGGCCGGTAATGAGCAGTTCTTC.

The rearrangement links TRBV5-1 to TRBJ2-1; no clear D. Trimming removed 3 bases at V and 0 bases at J, with 13 bases between. This CDR3 is built from 16 residues. From germline, CDR1 is SGHRS and CDR2 YFSETQ. The CDR3 DNA follows: TGCGCCAGCAGCTCGCTCGGAGTAAGCTCCTACAATGAGCAGTTCTTC. Translation gives CASSSLGVSSYNEQFF. The whole variable domain, remainder taken from reference TRBV5-1 and TRBJ2-1, is KAGVTQTPRYLIKTRGQQVTLSCSPISGHRSVSWYQQTPGQGLQFLFEYFSETQRNKGNFPGRFSGRQFSNSRSEMNVSTLELGDSALYLCASSSLGVSSYNEQFFGPGTRLTVL.

The chain has TRBV29-1 and TRBJ2-3; tentatively, D is TRBD1 (5 bases). V was cut by 3 bases and J by 2 bases, with 12 bases left in between. The CDR3 contains 14 residues. Germline V gene lookup returns CDR1 SQVTM and CDR2 ANQGSEA. CDR3 coding DNA: TGCAGCGTTGAGGGGCGGCTAGTCACAGATACGCAGTATTTT. Encoded protein: CSVEGRLVTDTQYF.

This sequence joins TRBV29-1 and TRBJ1-2; 8 bases match TRBD1. The CDR3 has 13 residues. Germline V gives CDR1 SQVTM, CDR2 ANQGSEA. Germline trimming cut 4 bases from V and 5 bases from J; bases unmatched to any gene: 6. This CDR3 reads CSVVQGVGYGYTF. CDR3 sequence (DNA): TGCAGCGTTGTACAGGGGGTAGGATATGGCTACACCTTC.

CDR3 protein: CASSKEPTLRFF. CDR3 bases: TGTGCCAGCAGTAAGGAGCCCACGCTGCGGTTCTTC. This chain connects TRBV2 to TRBJ2-1, with D uncertain. V lost 5 bases to trimming and J lost 15 bases, with 17 bases between them. The CDR3 length is 12 residues. Germline-derived CDR1 and CDR2 are SNHLY and FYNNEI.

The J gene is TRBJ1-4, the V gene TRBV6-7; 11 bases align to TRBD1. TRBV6-7 is identified as an open reading frame with a role that is uncertain. CDR3 size: 20 residues. V lost 6 bases to trimming and J lost 0 bases; unmatched junction nucleotides: 15. Written as DNA, the CDR3 is TGTGCCAGCAGACGATATCCGGACAGGGGGCCCTTTGCAACTAATGAAAAACTGTTTTTT. This translates into CASRRYPDRGPFATNEKLFF.

The V gene is TRBV4-1, the J gene TRBJ2-1, with 15 bases fitting TRBD2. CDR3 length: 21 residues. The germline gives CDR1 MGHRA, CDR2 YSYEKL. With V trimmed by 2 bases and J by 9 bases, 20 bases remained unmatched. The CDR3 region has the DNA TGCGCCAGCAGCCAAACCCCCGGGACTAGCGGGAGGAAATCCCATCTGGGTGAGCAGTTCTTC. Translating it yields CASSQTPGTSGRKSHLGEQFF.

The chain recombines TRBV5-1 with TRBJ1-1; D not certain. Germline CDR1 is SGHRS and CDR2 is YFSETQ. The CDR3 runs 14 residues. The ends were cut back, 0 bases at V and 1 base at J, with 7 bases in the middle. CDR3: CASSLGTENTEAFF. The CDR3 region has the DNA TGCGCCAGCAGCTTGGGAACAGAGAACACTGAAGCTTTCTTT.

V and J are TRBV4-3 and TRBJ2-7, with TRBD2 identical over 11 bases. Germline CDR1 and CDR2: LGHNA and YSLEER. V gave up 3 bases and J gave up 2 bases; unmatched junction bases: 6. The CDR3 sequence is 16 residues long. DNA for the CDR3: TGCGCCAGCAGCCAGCTCCTAGCGGGGGGAACCTACGAGCAGTACTTC. This translates into CASSQLLAGGTYEQYF.

The rearrangement joins TRBV11-2 to TRBJ1-2; D remains unclear. The CDR3 contains 12 residues. V was shortened by 5 bases and J by 5 bases, with 9 bases between the two germline ends. CDR1 is SGHAT and CDR2 is FQNNGV in the germline V gene. The CDR3 protein is CASSQSGYGYTF. DNA of the CDR3: TGTGCCAGCAGCCAGTCGGGTTATGGCTACACCTTC.

As concerns this clone: At the DNA level, this CDR3 is encoded by other sequences in the same sample as well. The chain has TRBV5-1 and TRBJ1-2, with TRBD1 matching over 8 bases. Trimming at V came to 0 bases and at J to 6 bases, leaving 7 bases not matched to a gene. Germline V gene lookup returns CDR1 SGHRS and CDR2 YFSETQ. The CDR3 is 15 amino acids. CDR3 bases: TGCGCCAGCAGCTTGGACCCGGGACAGGTAGATGGCTACACCTTC. This codes for CASSLDPGQVDGYTF.

The J gene is TRBJ1-5, the V gene TRBV27, with 7 bases fitting TRBD1. V was pared by 6 bases and J by 0 bases, with 5 bases of the junction left unmatched. CDR1 is MNHEY and CDR2 is SMNVEV in the germline V gene (reference sequence). CDR3 length equals 15 residues. The CDR3 spells CASRRGQNSNQPQHF. In DNA, the CDR3 is TGTGCCAGCAGACGGGGACAGAATAGCAATCAGCCCCAGCATTTT.

CDR3 sequence: CASSGGDVYEQYF. CDR3 nucleotide sequence: TGCGCCAGCAGTGGCGGGGACGTCTACGAGCAGTACTTC. The chain recombines TRBV10-2 with TRBJ2-7; perhaps TRBD2 as D (6 bases). Germline lookup yields CDR1 WSHSY and CDR2 SAAADI. V lost 4 bases to trimming and J lost 3 bases, with 10 bases between them. The CDR3 runs 13 residues.

This clone was seen only once. Additional DNA sequences in this sample encode the identical CDR3. The chain is built from TRBV5-6 and TRBJ2-5; D call uncertain. CDR1 SGHDT and CDR2 YYEEEE come from the germline V gene. The V end lost 4 bases, the J end lost 5 bases, and 6 bases lay between the germline ends. The CDR3 loop spans 11 amino acids. CDR3 protein: CASSTGETQYF. Written as DNA, the CDR3 is TGTGCCAGCAGCACCGGGGAGACCCAGTACTTC.

V usage is TRBV5-1 and J usage is TRBJ2-1; 9 bases line up with TRBD2. Germline V gene lookup returns CDR1 SGHRS and CDR2 YFSETQ. CDR3 length: 17 residues. V gave up 4 bases and J gave up 8 bases; unmatched junction bases: 16. The CDR3 is CASSVRRGGGASDEQFF. CDR3 coding DNA: TGCGCCAGCAGCGTCCGGAGGGGCGGGGGGGCATCAGATGAGCAGTTCTTC.

The gene calls are TRBV30 and TRBJ2-7, with 11 bases identical to TRBD1. The germline CDR1 and CDR2 sequences are GTSNPN and SVGIG (reference sequence). This CDR3 region has 15 residues. V lost 1 base and J lost 5; bases outside the gene matches: 7. As DNA, the CDR3 is TGTGCCTGGAGTGGAGGTGGGACAGGGGGAGACGAGCAGTACTTC. It specifies CAWSGGGTGGDEQYF.

CDR3 sequence (DNA): TGTGCCAGCAGCCAACCCCGGGAGGGAAGGAGCTACGAGCAGTACTTC. Protein: CASSQPREGRSYEQYF. The rearrangement joins TRBV4-2 to TRBJ2-7, with 8 bases fitting TRBD2. Germline CDR1 reads LGHNA; CDR2 reads YNFKEQ. This CDR3 spans 16 amino acids. V dropped 2 bases and J dropped 3; count of bases not matched to a gene: 9.

The chain has TRBV6-5 and TRBJ2-2; weak D call: TRBD2 (5 bases). V shed 6 bases and J shed 7 bases, with 12 bases lying between them. Germline V gives CDR1 MNHEY, CDR2 SVGAGI. The CDR3 spans 13 residues. As DNA, the CDR3 is TGTGCCAGCAGGATCGGGGTGATCGGGGAGCTGTTTTTT. This codes for CASRIGVIGELFF.

Of note for this clone: The same CDR3 arises from other DNA sequences in this sample as well. Here the CDR3 DNA reads TGTGCCAGCAGTTTTTCTCCCGGGGAGCTGTTTTTT. It specifies CASSFSPGELFF. The chain links TRBV12-3 or TRBV12-4 to TRBJ2-2; no clear D gene. V lost 3 bases and J lost 6, with 5 bases in between. This CDR3 has 12 residues.